The clone carrying this T cell receptor beta chain was picked up one time. This entry comes from a study of blood T cell repertoires in COVID-19. Study at large: COVID-19 samples collected from the United States, Italy and Spain covered acute and convalescent phases.

Categorization into cohorts depended on clinical history that participants reported. Two negative PCRs, clearance, or symptom resolution characterized the recovered Cohort 3 donors. In the original analysis: Amplified reference gene primers provided the basis for estimating nucleated cell counts. Assay: immunoSEQ multiplex PCR; the TCRdb copy retains only in-frame clones and omits some. V and J calls and clone size are given by that table; D and trimming were obtained from the DNA. Among roughly 280,000 clones, 88% were seen once, and the ten largest hold about 3%. The CDR3 contains 14 residues. The germline V gene encodes CDR1 MDHEN and CDR2 SYDVKM. With 8 bases removed from V and 1 base from J, the gap between germline ends came to 12 bases.

The source of this sequence is a woman in her fifties or sixties who had recovered from COVID-19. Sequenced: PBMCs or T cells enriched from blood (not recorded which). The chain links TRBV28 to TRBJ1-3; D is ambiguous. CDR3 in amino acids: CASGSRRSGNTIYF. DNA for the CDR3: TGTGCCAGCGGAAGCCGGAGGTCTGGAAACACCATATATTTT.